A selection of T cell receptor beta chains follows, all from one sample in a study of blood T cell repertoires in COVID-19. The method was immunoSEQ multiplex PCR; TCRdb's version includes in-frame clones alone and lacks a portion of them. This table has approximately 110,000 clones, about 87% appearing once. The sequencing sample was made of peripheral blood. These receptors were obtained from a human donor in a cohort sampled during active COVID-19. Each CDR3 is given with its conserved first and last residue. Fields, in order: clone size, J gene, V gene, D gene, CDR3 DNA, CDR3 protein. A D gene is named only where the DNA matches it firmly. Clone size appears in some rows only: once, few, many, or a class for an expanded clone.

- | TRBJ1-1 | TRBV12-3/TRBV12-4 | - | TGTGCCAGCAGTTTATTCCAGGGTGCTTTCTTT | CASSLFQGAFF
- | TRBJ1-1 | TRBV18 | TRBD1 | TGTGCCAGCTCAGCAACCGACGACCTATCAAGGACAGGATATCACCGGACTGAAGCTTTCTTT | CASSATDDLSRTGYHRTEAFF
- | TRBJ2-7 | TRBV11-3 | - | TGTGCCAGCAGCCTGGCCCAAAGCTCCTACGAGCAGTACTTC | CASSLAQSSYEQYF
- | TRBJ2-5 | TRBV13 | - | TGTGCCAGCAGCTTTGGGCCCAGGACAAGGGAGACCCAGTACTTC | CASSFGPRTRETQYF
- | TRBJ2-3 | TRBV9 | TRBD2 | TGTGCCAGCAGCGTAGGGGGTAGCGGGGGCTCTACAGATACGCAGTATTTT | CASSVGGSGGSTDTQYF
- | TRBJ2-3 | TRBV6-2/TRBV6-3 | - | TGTGCCAGCAGTTACGGGCTAGCCTCAGATACGCAGTATTTT | CASSYGLASDTQYF
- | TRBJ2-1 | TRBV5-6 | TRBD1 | TGTGCCAGCAGCTTGGCCGGGACAGGGGTAGGCAATGAGCAGTTCTTC | CASSLAGTGVGNEQFF
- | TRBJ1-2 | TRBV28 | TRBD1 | TGTGCCAGCAGTTTACGGGGACAGGGGGTCCACTATGGCTACACCTTC | CASSLRGQGVHYGYTF
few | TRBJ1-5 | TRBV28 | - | TGTGCCAGCAGTCCAGACAGGACCGTAGATCAGCCCCAGCATTTT | CASSPDRTVDQPQHF
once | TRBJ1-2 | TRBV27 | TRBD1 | TGTGCCAGCACTCCGGGACAGTTTTTTTTCGCCCCAAACTACTATGGCTACACCTTC | CASTPGQFFFAPNYYGYTF
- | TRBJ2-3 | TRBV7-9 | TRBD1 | TGTGCCAGCAGCTTAGAAGGACAGGGGACAGATACGCAGTATTTT | CASSLEGQGTDTQYF
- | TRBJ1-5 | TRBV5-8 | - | TGTGCCAGCAGACCACCTAGGACAGCCGCCAATCAGCCCCAGCATTTT | CASRPPRTAANQPQHF
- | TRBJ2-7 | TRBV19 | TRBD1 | TGTGCCAGTAGTATTGGTTCGGGACAGGGATCCTACGAGCAGTACTTC | CASSIGSGQGSYEQYF
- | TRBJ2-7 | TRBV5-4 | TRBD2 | TGTGCCAGCAGCTTGGGACTAGCGGGGGCCTACGAGCAGTACTTC | CASSLGLAGAYEQYF
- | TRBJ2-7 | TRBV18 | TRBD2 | TGTGCCAGCTCACCCGGACTAGCCGGCTACGAGCAGTACTTC | CASSPGLAGYEQYF
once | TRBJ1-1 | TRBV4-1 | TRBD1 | TGCGCCAGCAGCCAAGGACTGACAGGGGGCCGTGTTAGGAACACTGAAGCTTTCTTT | CASSQGLTGGRVRNTEAFF
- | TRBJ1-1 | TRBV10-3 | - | TGTGCCATCAGTGAGTCGGGAGGAAAAGCTTTCTTT | CAISESGGKAFF
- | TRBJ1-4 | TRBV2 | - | TGTGCCAGCAGTGGAGGGGGTAATGAAAAACTGTTTTTT | CASSGGGNEKLFF
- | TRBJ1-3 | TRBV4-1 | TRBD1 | TGCGCCAGCAGCCCGGGACAGGTTATCTCTGGAAACACCATATATTTT | CASSPGQVISGNTIYF
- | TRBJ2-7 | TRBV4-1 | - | TGCGCCAGCAGCCCCTCTAGCAGGGGTCGGTCCTACGAGCAGTACTTC | CASSPSSRGRSYEQYF